The 31 T cell receptor beta chains below come from one sample, sequenced in a study of CD8 T cells in ankylosing spondylitis. TCRdb reanalysed the 5' RACE reads using MiXCR and keeps one entry per CDR3 protein. The sample lists 310,000 or so distinct CDR3 sequences, about 19% occurring once. The sample taken for sequencing was blood, either unsorted or a sorted T cell fraction (not recorded which). The receptors here all came from a male donor with ankylosing spondylitis or in good health (not recorded which).

This clonotype was detected only a few times. The chain couples TRBV5-4 to TRBJ2-5; D is perhaps TRBD1 (5 bases). The CDR3 totals 14 residues. Trimming left V 4 bases short and J 1 base short, with 11 bases between. CDR1 SGHNT and CDR2 YYREEE come from the germline V gene (reference sequence). CDR3: CASSQGQVQETQYF. CDR3 in DNA: TGTGCCAGCAGCCAAGGACAAGTCCAAGAGACCCAGTACTTC.

Regarding this clonotype: A single base separates this from a much larger clone, so it may be a read error. The chain combines TRBV4-2 with TRBJ1-2; 7 bases line up with TRBD1. Germline V lookup: CDR1 LGHNA, CDR2 YNFKEQ. This CDR3 has 15 amino acids. Here the CDR3 DNA reads TGTGCCAGCAACCAAGATGGCCAGGGGGACTATGGCTACACCTTC. Translation gives CASNQDGQGDYGYTF.

This clonotype was picked up a small number of times. The chain combines TRBV5-1 with TRBJ1-1; D is ambiguous. The CDR3 extends over 15 amino acids. The germline V and J ends were trimmed by 0 bases and 1 base, with 10 bases remaining between them. From germline, CDR1 is SGHRS and CDR2 YFSETQ. CDR3 DNA: TGCGCCAGCAGCTTGGATGTCGGCAGGAACACTGAAGCTTTCTTT. As protein: CASSLDVGRNTEAFF.

The rearrangement links TRBV5-1 to TRBJ2-3; D is unclear. The V end was cut by 1 base, the J end by 4 bases, with 19 bases between. Germline CDR1 is SGHRS and CDR2 is YFSETQ. The CDR3 totals 17 residues. CDR3 residues: CASSLRPASMGADTQYF. The CDR3 coding sequence is TGCGCCAGCAGCTTGCGGCCAGCGTCAATGGGTGCAGATACGCAGTATTTT.

This clonotype was observed at least ten times. The rearrangement joins TRBV5-6 to TRBJ2-3, with D uncertain. In germline, CDR1 is SGHDT, CDR2 YYEEEE. CDR3 length equals 16 residues. V shed 3 bases and J shed 1 base, with 15 bases lying between them. CDR3 nucleotide sequence: TGTGCCAGCAGCTCCGGACCGAACCGTCGCACAGATACGCAGTATTTT. As protein: CASSSGPNRRTDTQYF. The full variable domain, rest sourced from reference TRBV5-6 and TRBJ2-3, is DAGVTQSPTHLIKTRGQQVTLRCSPKSGHDTVSWYQQALGQGPQFIFQYYEEEERQRGNFPDRFSGHQFPNYSSELNVNALLLGDSALYLCASSSGPNRRTDTQYFGPGTRLTVL.

V usage is TRBV20-1 and J usage is TRBJ1-2; D is undetermined. This CDR3 is built from 14 residues. CDR1 is DFQATT and CDR2 is SNEGSKA in the germline V gene (reference sequence). Trimming took 1 base from V and 7 from J, leaving 16 bases between them. In nucleotides, the CDR3 is TGCAGTGCTAGAGTGTCGGGGATTCGGGTTGGCTACACCTTC. Translated: CSARVSGIRVGYTF.

Ten or more counts support this clonotype. The chain combines TRBV7-3 with TRBJ1-1; the D gene is possibly TRBD1 (6 bases). Trimming shortened V by 5 bases and J by 3 bases, and 16 bases separated the two germline ends. CDR1 is SGHTA, CDR2 FQGTGA, per germline. The CDR3 consists of 15 residues. The CDR3 here is CASSPQGFGDTEAFF. Here the CDR3 DNA reads TGTGCCAGCAGCCCACAGGGATTTGGGGACACTGAAGCTTTCTTT. The variable domain in full, completed from reference TRBV7-3 and TRBJ1-1, reads GAGVSQTPSNKVTEKGKYVELRCDPISGHTALYWYRQSLGQGPEFLIYFQGTGAADDSGLPNDRFFAVRPEGSVSTLKIQRTERGDSAVYLCASSPQGFGDTEAFFGQGTRLTVV.

This clonotype was observed a handful of times. This chain joins TRBV7-6 and TRBJ2-1; D possibly uses TRBD1 or TRBD2 (5 bases each). Germline V gives CDR1 SGHVS, CDR2 FNYEAQ. The V end lost 3 bases, the J end lost 9 bases, and 18 bases lay between the germline ends. The CDR3 length is 15 residues. CDR3 sequence: CASSLGRDRRAEQFF. CDR3 DNA: TGTGCCAGCAGCTTGGGGCGTGATAGGCGGGCTGAGCAGTTCTTC.

This clonotype was seen only a few times. The chain carries TRBV2 and TRBJ2-1; no definite D call. Germline V gives CDR1 SNHLY, CDR2 FYNNEI. The CDR3 loop spans 17 amino acids. V dropped 0 bases and J dropped 8 bases, with 20 bases sitting between them. This CDR3 is CASSEALGRQKSHEQFF. The CDR3 DNA reads as TGTGCCAGCAGTGAAGCGCTTGGCCGCCAGAAAAGCCATGAGCAGTTCTTC.

This rearrangement joins TRBV28 to TRBJ2-5, with D possibly TRBD1 on 5 matching bases. The germline V gene has CDR1 MDHEN and CDR2 SYDVKM. There are 14 residues in the CDR3. V lost 1 base, J lost 6 bases, and 12 bases lay in between. The CDR3 DNA reads as TGTGCCAGCAGTTTATCGACCCCAGGGCAGACCCAGTACTTC. This sequence encodes CASSLSTPGQTQYF.

Many counts were recorded for this clonotype. The gene calls are TRBV7-8 and TRBJ2-7; 9 bases agree with TRBD2. The CDR3 sequence is 15 residues long. Germline values: CDR1 SGHVS, CDR2 FQNEAQ. J gave up 5 bases and V 1 base, and 6 bases lay outside the gene matches. In DNA form, the CDR3 reads TGTGCCAGCAGCTTAGTTACTAGCGGGCCCAACGAGCAGTACGTC. This translates into CASSLVTSGPNEQYV.

The count of this clonotype is one. This chain links TRBV7-9 with TRBJ1-4, with D perhaps TRBD1 (6 bases). Trimming took 6 bases from V and 5 from J, leaving 13 bases between them. CDR3 length: 14 residues. Germline V gives CDR1 SEHNR, CDR2 FQNEAQ (reference sequence). The CDR3 loop is CASRERDTNEKLFF. Here the CDR3 DNA reads TGTGCCAGCAGGGAACGGGACACCAATGAAAAACTGTTTTTT.

This clonotype appeared a few times. The CDR3 is CASNAGAVNSPLHF. CDR3 nucleotides: TGTGCCAGCAACGCGGGAGCGGTTAATTCACCCCTCCACTTT. The chain couples TRBV12-3 or TRBV12-4 to TRBJ1-6; no firm D call. The ends were cut back, 7 bases at V and 6 bases at J, with 13 bases in the middle. This CDR3 comprises 14 residues.

This clonotype came up a few times. The chain joins TRBV12-3 or TRBV12-4 to TRBJ2-1; no clear D. The CDR3 contains 16 residues. The germline V and J ends were trimmed by 4 bases and 2 bases, with 15 bases remaining between them. The CDR3 loop is CASSSRFLHAYNEQFF. The DNA of the CDR3 is TGTGCCAGCAGTTCCCGGTTCCTTCACGCCTACAATGAGCAGTTCTTC.

This clonotype appeared a few times. The chain links TRBV3-1 to TRBJ1-1, with unresolved D. The germline V gene has CDR1 LGHDT and CDR2 YNNKEL (reference sequence). The ends were cut back, 4 bases at V and 2 bases at J, with 17 bases in the middle. This CDR3 region has 16 residues. The chain's CDR3 is CASSLNPFGRNTEAFF. In nucleotides, the CDR3 is TGTGCCAGCAGCCTAAACCCCTTCGGACGAAACACTGAAGCTTTCTTT.

The gene calls are TRBV12-3 or TRBV12-4 and TRBJ2-7; possible D gene TRBD2, 5 bases. The CDR3 has 13 amino acids. Trimming took off 1 base at V and 6 bases at J, with 10 bases between the two ends. The CDR3, as DNA: TGTGCCAGCAGTTTAGGATCAGGACTCGAGCAGTACGTC. Its translation: CASSLGSGLEQYV.

The V call is TRBV12-3 or TRBV12-4, the J call TRBJ2-5; perhaps D is TRBD1 or TRBD2 (5 bases each). The CDR3 is 13 amino acids. Trimming shortened V by 4 bases and J by 1 base, and 7 bases separated the two germline ends. CDR3 nucleotide sequence: TGTGCCAGCAGTTCCGGGACCCAAGAGACCCAGTACTTC. It yields the protein CASSSGTQETQYF.

This clonotype was counted only a few times. The chain is built from TRBV3-1 and TRBJ1-1; D may be TRBD1 (6 bases). From germline, CDR1 is LGHDT and CDR2 YNNKEL (reference sequence). The CDR3 runs to 14 residues. V shed 4 bases and J shed 1 base, with 10 bases lying between them. The CDR3 DNA reads as TGTGCCAGCAGCCGCATGACAGGGAACACTGAAGCTTTCTTT. Protein sequence: CASSRMTGNTEAFF. The whole variable domain, filled in from reference TRBV3-1 and TRBJ1-1, reads DTAVSQTPKYLVTQMGNDKSIKCEQNLGHDTMYWYKQDSKKFLKIMFSYNNKELIINETVPNRFSPKSPDKAHLNLHINSLELGDSAVYFCASSRMTGNTEAFFGQGTRLTVV.

This chain joins TRBV6-1 and TRBJ2-5; the match to TRBD2 covers 9 bases. This CDR3 spans 15 amino acids. Losses at the gene ends were 6 bases for V and 0 bases for J; bases not matched to a gene: 5. Germline values: CDR1 MNHNS, CDR2 SASEGT. CDR3 loop: CASRLSGGYQETQYF. In DNA form, the CDR3 reads TGTGCCAGCAGATTGAGCGGGGGGTACCAAGAGACCCAGTACTTC.

The CDR3, as DNA: TGTGCCAGCTCACCCGGGGGGACAGGCGAGCAGTACGTC. It yields the protein CASSPGGTGEQYV. The gene calls are TRBV18 and TRBJ2-7, with D maybe TRBD1 (8 bases). The CDR3 length is 13 residues. The ends were cut back, 3 bases at V and 6 bases at J, with 12 bases in the middle. Looked up from germline, CDR1 is KGHSH and CDR2 is LQKENI.

This clonotype was seen many times. The genes are TRBV5-1 and TRBJ2-3; 10 nucleotides line up with TRBD2. Germline CDR1 SGHRS, CDR2 YFSETQ. This CDR3 region has 15 residues. J gave up 2 bases and V 1 base, and 1 base lay outside the gene matches. DNA for the CDR3: TGCGCCAGCAGCTTGCTAGCGGGAGACACAGATACGCAGTATTTT. Residues: CASSLLAGDTDTQYF.

The chain uses TRBV28 and TRBJ2-7, with 7 positions matching TRBD1. CDR3 length: 12 amino acids. The V gene's germline CDR1 is MDHEN and CDR2 SYDVKM. V shed 4 bases and J 5 bases; nucleotides not matched to a gene: 2. The CDR3 protein is CASSSGQDEQYV. The CDR3 nucleotides read TGTGCCAGCAGTTCTGGACAGGACGAGCAGTACGTC.

The chain combines TRBV6-1 with TRBJ2-6, with D uncertain. The CDR3 spans 14 residues. The V end was cut by 3 bases, the J end by 2 bases, with 5 bases between. Looked up from germline, CDR1 is MNHNS and CDR2 is SASEGT. This chain's CDR3 is CASSEMTGANVLTF. The DNA for the CDR3 is TGTGCCAGCAGTGAGATGACTGGGGCCAACGTCCTGACTTTC.

The chain carries TRBV6-5 and TRBJ1-5; D gene uncertain. CDR1 and CDR2 from the germline V gene are MNHEY and SVGAGI. Trimming took off 0 bases at V and 4 bases at J, with 16 bases between the two ends. There are 17 residues in the CDR3. The CDR3 loop is CASSYSLAGDSNQPQHF. As DNA, the CDR3 is TGTGCCAGCAGTTACTCTTTGGCAGGTGATTCGAATCAGCCCCAGCATTTT.

This clonotype was counted a few times. The J gene is TRBJ1-2, the V gene TRBV3-1; the match to TRBD1 covers 7 bases. Germline V CDR1 and CDR2: LGHDT, YNNKEL (reference sequence). V lost 4 bases, J lost 5 bases, and 10 bases stayed unmatched. CDR3 length: 15 amino acids. CDR3 region: CASSRDRDRTYGYTF. In nucleotides, the CDR3 is TGTGCCAGCAGCCGGGACCGGGACAGAACTTATGGCTACACCTTC.

The rearrangement joins TRBV9 to TRBJ2-1; the match to TRBD2 covers 11 bases. Germline lookup yields CDR1 SGDLS and CDR2 YYNGEE. The V and J ends lost 0 bases and 6 bases, in that order; junction bases with no gene match: 5. The CDR3 has 16 amino acids. In DNA form, the CDR3 reads TGTGCCAGCAGCGTAGCTTTAGGGACTAGCGGCAATGAGCAGTTCTTC. Its protein product is CASSVALGTSGNEQFF.

The chain has TRBV21-1 and TRBJ2-5; the table's D call, TRBD1, has no DNA check behind it. TRBV21-1 is a recognized pseudogene. This CDR3 comprises 17 residues. Written as DNA, the CDR3 is TGTGCCAGCAGCAAAGCAAGGGACAGGGCCAACCAAGAGACCCAGTACTTC. It is translated as CASSKARDRANQETQYF.

This clonotype has more than one count but fewer than ten. The rearrangement joins TRBV4-1 to TRBJ2-5; possibly TRBD1 or TRBD2 for D (5 bases each). This CDR3 comprises 15 residues. V was clipped by 6 bases and J by 4 bases, with 18 bases between them. Germline V lookup: CDR1 MGHRA, CDR2 YSYEKL. CDR3 in amino acids: CASRSLGRSLETQYF. DNA of the CDR3: TGCGCCAGCAGGTCGTTGGGACGGAGCTTAGAGACCCAGTACTTC.

V usage is TRBV7-8 and J usage is TRBJ1-2; 7 bases are shared with TRBD1. Germline CDR1 reads SGHVS; CDR2 reads FQNEAQ. CDR3 length: 13 amino acids. J lost 7 bases, V lost 5 bases, and 7 bases had no gene match. This CDR3 is CASSLTRDSGYTF. As DNA, the CDR3 is TGTGCCAGCAGCCTAACCAGGGACAGTGGCTACACCTTC.

CDR3 residues: CSAPGGAIPGPQHF. The CDR3 nucleotides are TGCAGTGCCCCTGGGGGGGCTATTCCCGGGCCCCAGCATTTT. The chain recombines TRBV20-1 with TRBJ1-5, with a possible D match to TRBD1 (6 bases). CDR3 length: 14 residues. Trimming removed 6 bases from V and 9 bases from J, with 21 bases in between. The germline V gene has CDR1 DFQATT and CDR2 SNEGSKA (reference sequence).

J is TRBJ1-2 and V is TRBV14, with D possibly being TRBD1 (6 bases). The length of the CDR3 is 14 residues. The germline gives CDR1 SGHDN, CDR2 FVKESK. The V end was cut by 2 bases, the J end by 8 bases, with 15 bases between. CDR3 protein: CASSQLQGRGGYTF. CDR3 bases: TGTGCCAGCAGCCAACTACAGGGAAGAGGAGGCTACACCTTC.